These 27 T cell receptor beta chains were all obtained from the same sample, sequenced in a study of cytomegalovirus exposure and HLA in healthy donors (dated by TCRdb to the late 2010s). The library was made by the immunoSEQ multiplex PCR assay. For the multiplex PCR, a mixture combining 60 forward primers for TCR Vbeta segments and 13 reverse primers for TCR Jbeta segments was used. TCRdb's version of the immuneACCESS table is confined to in-frame rearrangements and falls short of the full clone set. An unresolved V gene accounts for under half of the shortfall where checked; the remainder is of unknown origin. This sample lists about 85,000 clones; about 80% were detected once. The leading ten clones occupy about 34% of the sample. Sequenced: PBMCs. The receptor source for this set is a man aged 45-65 years in good health and CMV-seropositive.

Worth noting for this clone: The sample carries other DNA sequences with the same CDR3. V gene TRBV7-9 combines with J gene TRBJ2-7; no definite D call. This CDR3 has 11 residues. Between the trimmed V and J ends, which lost 2 bases and 5 bases, there was a span of 4 bases. Germline CDR1 SEHNR, CDR2 FQNEAQ (reference sequence). DNA of the CDR3: TGTGCCAGCAGCTTATTCGACGAGCAGTACTTC. This encodes CASSLFDEQYF.

V usage is TRBV7-2 and J usage is TRBJ2-5, with a tentative D call TRBD1 (6 bases). V was pared by 4 bases and J by 2 bases, with 14 bases between. This CDR3 comprises 15 residues. Per the germline V gene, CDR1 is SGHTA and CDR2 is FQGNSA. The CDR3 protein is CASSSRNDRQETQYF. The DNA of the CDR3 is TGTGCCAGCAGCTCCCGAAATGACAGGCAAGAGACCCAGTACTTC.

The chain uses TRBV5-6 and TRBJ1-5, with 9 bases fitting TRBD1. The CDR3 contains 17 residues. Germline lookup yields CDR1 SGHDT and CDR2 YYEEEE. The trim removed 0 bases at V and 0 bases at J, leaving 4 bases unmatched. CDR3 amino acids: CASSLGLTGGSNQPQHF. The CDR3 DNA reads TGTGCCAGCAGCTTGGGATTGACAGGGGGTAGCAATCAGCCCCAGCATTTT.

There are a few counts of this clone. The chain uses TRBV7-9 and TRBJ2-7, with TRBD1 as a possible D gene (6 bases). The CDR3 runs to 14 residues. V dropped 6 bases and J dropped 7 bases, with 19 bases sitting between them. Germline V gives CDR1 SEHNR, CDR2 FQNEAQ (reference sequence). This chain's CDR3 is CASSQSLQGREQYF. CDR3 bases: TGTGCCAGCAGTCAGAGTCTACAGGGTCGGGAGCAGTACTTC.

CDR3 amino acids: CASRLTGGGNEQFF. DNA for the CDR3: TGTGCCAGCCGATTGACAGGGGGCGGCAATGAGCAGTTCTTC. V gene TRBV18 combines with J gene TRBJ2-1; 10 bases agree with TRBD1. CDR3 length: 14 residues. Per the germline V gene, CDR1 is KGHSH and CDR2 is LQKENI. V shed 8 bases and J 6 bases; nucleotides not matched to a gene: 7.

V and J are TRBV4-2 and TRBJ2-1, with 12 bases aligning to TRBD2. Trimming removed 3 bases from V and 3 bases from J; junction bases left unmatched: 3. Germline assignment: CDR1 LGHNA and CDR2 YNFKEQ. The CDR3 loop spans 16 amino acids. The CDR3 sequence: CASSQATSGSYNEQFF. For the CDR3, the DNA is TGTGCCAGCAGCCAGGCGACTAGCGGGAGCTACAATGAGCAGTTCTTC.

The J gene is TRBJ2-5, the V gene TRBV6-1; perhaps TRBD2 as D (6 bases). Trimming left V 7 bases short and J 5 bases short, with 17 bases between. Germline V lookup: CDR1 MNHNS, CDR2 SASEGT. The CDR3 runs to 14 residues. The CDR3 nucleotides read TGTGCCAGCACCTTACTAGCTAGCCAGGAGACCCAGTACTTC. This translates into CASTLLASQETQYF.

The chain carries TRBV6-5 and TRBJ1-1, with D possibly TRBD1 on 5 matching bases. Deletions cut 2 bases from V and 5 bases from J, with 15 bases between. The CDR3 is 15 residues long. Per the germline V gene, CDR1 is MNHEY and CDR2 is SVGAGI. The CDR3 bases are TGTGCCAGCAGTTACGGTCTGGGGGGAAAGACTGAAGCTTTCTTT. Translating it yields CASSYGLGGKTEAFF.

This sequence joins TRBV10-1 and TRBJ1-4; no firm D call. Germline V CDR1 and CDR2: WNHNN, SYGVQD (reference sequence). V was clipped by 5 bases and J by 6 bases, with 13 bases between them. CDR3 length equals 14 residues. CDR3 amino acids: CASSPSRDHEKLFF. The CDR3 bases are TGCGCCAGCAGTCCCTCTCGAGATCATGAAAAACTGTTTTTT.

The chain employs TRBV5-1 and TRBJ2-1, with 9 nucleotides matching TRBD2. Germline assignment: CDR1 SGHRS and CDR2 YFSETQ. This CDR3 is built from 17 residues. V shed 4 bases, J shed 1 base, and the junction held 9 bases outside the gene matches. This CDR3 is CASSSRWLAGSYNEQFF. The CDR3 region has the DNA TGCGCCAGCAGCAGCCGTTGGCTAGCGGGATCCTACAATGAGCAGTTCTTC.

This clone was found once. The rearrangement uses TRBV25-1 and TRBJ1-3; D remains ambiguous. This CDR3 is built from 13 residues. The germline CDR1 and CDR2 sequences are MGHDK and SYGVNS. Trimming removed 1 base from V and 6 bases from J, with 7 bases in between. The CDR3 nucleotides read TGTGCCAGCAGTGAATCTCTAGCAAACACCATATATTTT. It yields the protein CASSESLANTIYF.

The rearrangement joins TRBV2 to TRBJ2-7, with TRBD1 as a possible D gene (6 bases). The CDR3 has 14 residues. Trimming took off 5 bases at V and 0 bases at J, with 11 bases between the two ends. Looked up from germline, CDR1 is SNHLY and CDR2 is FYNNEI. The CDR3 DNA reads TGTGCCAGCAGTACAGGGTCGGACTCCTACGAGCAGTACTTC. Translating gives CASSTGSDSYEQYF.

The gene calls are TRBV30 and TRBJ2-2; the D gene is possibly TRBD2 (5 bases). From germline, CDR1 is GTSNPN and CDR2 SVGIG (reference sequence). This CDR3 has 13 residues. V was cut by 2 bases and J by 7 bases, with 11 bases left in between. DNA of the CDR3: TGTGCCTGGAGTACTAGTGACCACGGGGAGCTGTTTTTT. As protein: CAWSTSDHGELFF. Based on the CDR3 plus reference TRBV30 and TRBJ2-2, the full variable domain is SQTIHQWPATLVQPVGSPLSLECTVEGTSNPNLYWYRQAAGRGLQLLFYSVGIGQISSEVPQNLSASRPQDRQFILSSKKLLLSDSGFYLCAWSTSDHGELFFGEGSRLTVL.

The rearrangement joins TRBV7-6 to TRBJ2-5; D call uncertain. Germline CDR1 reads SGHVS; CDR2 reads FNYEAQ. The CDR3 spans 13 residues. V lost 5 bases and J lost 9, with 16 bases in between. The CDR3 sequence is CASSQDWREAQYF. Here the CDR3 DNA reads TGTGCCAGCAGCCAAGACTGGAGAGAAGCCCAGTACTTC.

Turning to this clone: The junction shows a germline mismatch at one end, possibly a read error. The chain links TRBV4-1 to TRBJ2-5; possible D gene TRBD1, 7 bases. The J call is doubtful: the DNA matches TRBJ2-7 better. The CDR3 runs 17 residues. CDR1 is MGHRA and CDR2 is YSYEKL in the germline V gene. For the CDR3, the DNA is TGCGCCAGCAGCCAGTCGATGCGGGGACAGCCCTCCGACGAGCAGTACTTC. The encoded protein is CASSQSMRGQPSDEQYF.

This clone has more than one count but fewer than ten. V is TRBV11-3 and J is TRBJ2-3; 7 bases fit TRBD1. V gave up 5 bases and J gave up 5 bases; unmatched junction bases: 13. Germline V gives CDR1 SGHNT, CDR2 YENEEA. The CDR3 consists of 16 residues. The CDR3 nucleotides are TGTGCCAGCAGCCCCCGACAGGGATCAGGGAAAGATACGCAGTATTTT. This gives the protein CASSPRQGSGKDTQYF.

V gene TRBV30 combines with J gene TRBJ2-2, with D perhaps TRBD2 (5 bases). Trimming shortened V by 2 bases and J by 6 bases, and 10 bases separated the two germline ends. CDR1 and CDR2 (germline): GTSNPN, SVGIG (reference sequence). This CDR3 is 13 amino acids long. CDR3 amino acids: CAWSFWEPGELFF. The CDR3 DNA reads as TGTGCCTGGAGTTTCTGGGAGCCCGGGGAGCTGTTTTTT.

The chain carries TRBV18 and TRBJ1-1; no clear D. V was cut by 3 bases and J by 3 bases, with 17 bases left in between. This CDR3 spans 16 amino acids. Germline CDR1 is KGHSH and CDR2 is LQKENI. The CDR3 here is CASSPRRGPKDTEAFF. In DNA, the CDR3 is TGTGCCAGCTCACCGAGACGGGGTCCGAAGGACACTGAAGCTTTCTTT.

The V and J genes are TRBV6-6 and TRBJ1-2; 7 positions agree with TRBD1. The germline CDR1 and CDR2 sequences are MNHNY and SVGAGI (reference sequence). This CDR3 region has 15 residues. V was pared by 8 bases and J by 8 bases, with 17 bases of the junction left unmatched. In nucleotides, the CDR3 is TGTGCCAGCCAGGAAGCGTCACAGGGGTCAGGCGGCTACACCTTC. The encoded protein is CASQEASQGSGGYTF.

Regarding this clone: One end of the junction does not line up with germline, which may come from a read error. The chain employs TRBV7-9 and TRBJ1-2; 7 nucleotides agree with TRBD1. The germline CDR1 and CDR2 sequences are SEHNR and FQNEAQ (reference sequence). The CDR3 runs to 18 residues. This CDR3 is CSSSLGIKKQGTNYGYTF. As DNA, the CDR3 is TGTTCCAGCAGCTTAGGAATTAAAAAACAGGGGACTAACTATGGCTACACCTTC.

The chain carries TRBV5-1 and TRBJ2-3, with a weak D call TRBD2 (5 bases). The V gene lost 1 base and the J gene lost 4 bases, with 16 bases spanning the gap. Germline assignment: CDR1 SGHRS and CDR2 YFSETQ. The CDR3 extends over 16 amino acids. The CDR3 bases are TGCGCCAGCAGCTTGTCGGAGGCGTCACCGGCAGATACGCAGTATTTT. Translated, it gives CASSLSEASPADTQYF.

The rearrangement joins TRBV30 to TRBJ2-1, with TRBD2 matching 10 bases. CDR1 and CDR2 from the germline V gene are GTSNPN and SVGIG (reference sequence). The V and J ends lost 3 bases and 9 bases, in that order; junction bases with no gene match: 8. The CDR3 has 14 amino acids. The DNA for the CDR3 is TGTGCCTGGAGACCCAGCGGGGGGGTCGCTGAGCAGTTCTTC. It translates to CAWRPSGGVAEQFF.

The gene calls are TRBV4-3 and TRBJ2-2; D may be TRBD2 (6 bases). The CDR3 spans 18 residues. Germline CDR1 and CDR2: LGHNA and YSLEER. The germline V and J ends were trimmed by 4 bases and 1 base, with 19 bases remaining between them. CDR3: CASSRLGAGTGNTGELFF. The CDR3 DNA is TGCGCCAGCAGCCGACTGGGCGCCGGGACTGGGAACACCGGGGAGCTGTTTTTT.

V and J are TRBV29-1 and TRBJ2-7; 8 bases line up with TRBD2. Germline V lookup: CDR1 SQVTM, CDR2 ANQGSEA. The CDR3 spans 15 residues. V lost 1 base to trimming and J lost 2 bases; unmatched junction nucleotides: 7. The CDR3 reads CSVEGEAGAPYEQYF. CDR3 DNA: TGCAGCGTTGAAGGGGAAGCGGGAGCCCCCTACGAGCAGTACTTC.

The chain couples TRBV10-3 to TRBJ1-1; TRBD1 is a possible D gene (5 bases). V was cut by 2 bases and J by 1 base, with 8 bases left in between. Per the germline V gene, CDR1 is ENHRY and CDR2 is SYGVKD. This CDR3 has 14 amino acids. CDR3 in amino acids: CAISERDSNTEAFF. CDR3 bases: TGTGCCATCAGTGAGAGGGACTCGAACACTGAAGCTTTCTTT.

V gene TRBV19 combines with J gene TRBJ1-1; 7 bases align to TRBD1. Germline-derived CDR1 and CDR2 are LNHDA and SQIVND (reference sequence). J was trimmed by 1 base and V by 3 bases; bases with no gene match: 5. CDR3 length equals 15 residues. For the CDR3, the DNA is TGTGCCAGTAGTATCAAATGGACAGGGAACACTGAAGCTTTCTTT. It translates to CASSIKWTGNTEAFF.

The genes are TRBV19 and TRBJ2-7, with 7 bases that match TRBD1. Germline values: CDR1 LNHDA, CDR2 SQIVND (reference sequence). Germline trimming cut 5 bases from V and 7 bases from J; bases unmatched to any gene: 8. This CDR3 region has 13 residues. The DNA of the CDR3 is TGTGCCAGTAGTCGACAGGGTGAAGGGGAGCAGTACTTC. Residues: CASSRQGEGEQYF.